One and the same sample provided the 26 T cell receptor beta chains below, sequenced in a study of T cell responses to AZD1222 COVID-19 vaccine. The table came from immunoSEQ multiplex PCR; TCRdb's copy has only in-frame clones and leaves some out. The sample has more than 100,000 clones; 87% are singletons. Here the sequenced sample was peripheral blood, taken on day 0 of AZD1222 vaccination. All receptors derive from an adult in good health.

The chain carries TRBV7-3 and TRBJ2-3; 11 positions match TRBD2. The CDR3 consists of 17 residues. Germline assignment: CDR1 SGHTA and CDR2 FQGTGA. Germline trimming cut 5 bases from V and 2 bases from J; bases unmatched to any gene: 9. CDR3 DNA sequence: TGTGCCAGCAGCGCCCATGGTAGCGGGGGGGCCACAGATACGCAGTATTTT. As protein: CASSAHGSGGATDTQYF.

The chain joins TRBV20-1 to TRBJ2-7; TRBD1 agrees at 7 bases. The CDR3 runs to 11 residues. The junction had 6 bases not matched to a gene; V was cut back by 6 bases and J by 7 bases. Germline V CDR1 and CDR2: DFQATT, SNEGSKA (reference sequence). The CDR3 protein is CSAGDSREQYF. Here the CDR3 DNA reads TGCAGTGCAGGGGACAGTCGGGAGCAGTACTTC.

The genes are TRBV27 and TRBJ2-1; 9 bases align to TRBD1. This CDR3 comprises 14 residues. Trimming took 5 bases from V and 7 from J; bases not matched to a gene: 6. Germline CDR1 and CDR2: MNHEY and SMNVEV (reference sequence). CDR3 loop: CASSTTGGVNEQFF. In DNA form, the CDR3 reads TGTGCCAGCAGTACGACAGGGGGTGTTAATGAGCAGTTCTTC.

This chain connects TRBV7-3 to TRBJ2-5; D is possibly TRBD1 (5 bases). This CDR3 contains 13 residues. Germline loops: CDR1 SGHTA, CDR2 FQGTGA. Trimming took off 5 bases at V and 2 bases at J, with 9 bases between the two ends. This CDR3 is CASSRGLQETQYF. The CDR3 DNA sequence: TGTGCCAGCAGCAGGGGCCTTCAAGAGACCCAGTACTTC.

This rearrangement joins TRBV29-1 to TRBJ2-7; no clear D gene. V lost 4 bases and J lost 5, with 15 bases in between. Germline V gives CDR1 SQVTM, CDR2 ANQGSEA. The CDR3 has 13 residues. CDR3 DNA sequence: TGCAGCGTTGTGACCCGGTTCGGCCACGAGCAGTACTTC. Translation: CSVVTRFGHEQYF.

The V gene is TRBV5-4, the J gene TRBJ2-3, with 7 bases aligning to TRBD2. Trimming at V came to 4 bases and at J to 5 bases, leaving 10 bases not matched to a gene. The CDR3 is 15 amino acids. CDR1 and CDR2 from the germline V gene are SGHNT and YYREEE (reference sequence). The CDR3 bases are TGTGCCAGCAGCCGAGTGGCGGGGGTACGAGATACGCAGTATTTT. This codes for CASSRVAGVRDTQYF.

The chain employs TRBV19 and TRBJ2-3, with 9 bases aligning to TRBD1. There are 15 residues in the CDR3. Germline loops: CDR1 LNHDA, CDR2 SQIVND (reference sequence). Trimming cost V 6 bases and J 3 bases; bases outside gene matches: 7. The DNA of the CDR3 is TGTGCCAGTAGCAGAACAGGGGGCCGAACAGATACGCAGTATTTT. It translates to CASSRTGGRTDTQYF.

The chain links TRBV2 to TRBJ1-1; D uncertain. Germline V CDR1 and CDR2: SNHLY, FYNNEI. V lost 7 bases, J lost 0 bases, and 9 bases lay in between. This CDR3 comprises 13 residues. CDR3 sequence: CASKAGMNTEAFF. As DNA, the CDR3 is TGTGCCAGCAAGGCGGGGATGAACACTGAAGCTTTCTTT.

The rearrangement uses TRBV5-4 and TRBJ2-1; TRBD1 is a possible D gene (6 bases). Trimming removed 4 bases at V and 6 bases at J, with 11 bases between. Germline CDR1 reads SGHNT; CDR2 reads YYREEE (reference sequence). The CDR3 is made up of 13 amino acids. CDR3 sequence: CASSRQEINEQFF. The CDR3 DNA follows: TGTGCCAGCAGCCGACAGGAGATCAATGAGCAGTTCTTC.

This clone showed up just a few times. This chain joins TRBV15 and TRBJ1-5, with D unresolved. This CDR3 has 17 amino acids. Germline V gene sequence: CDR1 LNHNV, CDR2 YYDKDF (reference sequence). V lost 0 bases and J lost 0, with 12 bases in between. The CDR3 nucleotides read TGTGCCACCAGCAGAGATCGTGGAGTTGGTAGCAATCAGCCCCAGCATTTT. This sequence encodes CATSRDRGVGSNQPQHF.

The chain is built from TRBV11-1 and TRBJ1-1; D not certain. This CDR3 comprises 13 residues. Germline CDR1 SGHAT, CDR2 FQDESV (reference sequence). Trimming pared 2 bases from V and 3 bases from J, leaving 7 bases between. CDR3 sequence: CASSLQDDTEAFF. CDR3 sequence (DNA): TGTGCCAGCAGCTTACAGGACGACACTGAAGCTTTCTTT. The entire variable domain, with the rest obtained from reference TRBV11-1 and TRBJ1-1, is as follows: EAEVAQSPRYKITEKSQAVAFWCDPISGHATLYWYRQILGQGPELLVQFQDESVVDDSQLPKDRFSAERLKGVDSTLKIQPAELGDSAMYLCASSLQDDTEAFFGQGTRLTVV.

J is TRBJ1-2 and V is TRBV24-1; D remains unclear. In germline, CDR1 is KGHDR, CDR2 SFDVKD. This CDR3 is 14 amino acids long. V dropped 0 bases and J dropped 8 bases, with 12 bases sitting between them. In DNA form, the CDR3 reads TGTGCCACCAGTGATTTGGATGCAGGATCCGGCTACACCTTC. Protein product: CATSDLDAGSGYTF.

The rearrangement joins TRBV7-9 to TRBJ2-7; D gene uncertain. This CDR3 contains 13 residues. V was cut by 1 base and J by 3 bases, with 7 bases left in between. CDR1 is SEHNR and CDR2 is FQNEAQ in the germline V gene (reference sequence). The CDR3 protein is CASSLVSGYEQYF. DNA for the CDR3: TGTGCCAGCAGCTTAGTATCTGGCTACGAGCAGTACTTC.

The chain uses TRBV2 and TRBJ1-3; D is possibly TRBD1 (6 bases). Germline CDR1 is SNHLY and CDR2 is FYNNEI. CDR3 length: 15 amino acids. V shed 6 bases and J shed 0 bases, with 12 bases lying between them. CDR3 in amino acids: CASRETGTSGNTIYF. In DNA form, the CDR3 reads TGTGCCAGCAGAGAGACAGGAACCTCTGGAAACACCATATATTTT.

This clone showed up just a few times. CDR3 residues: CASSLVMGPNTEAFF. The CDR3, as DNA: TGTGCCAGCAGCTTGGTAATGGGTCCGAACACTGAAGCTTTCTTT. The rearrangement joins TRBV5-6 to TRBJ1-1, with D unclear. The CDR3 runs to 15 residues. Germline CDR1 is SGHDT and CDR2 is YYEEEE. V was pared by 0 bases and J by 1 base, with 10 bases between. The full variable domain, in which reference TRBV5-6 and TRBJ1-1 provide the parts outside the CDR3, is DAGVTQSPTHLIKTRGQQVTLRCSPKSGHDTVSWYQQALGQGPQFIFQYYEEEERQRGNFPDRFSGHQFPNYSSELNVNALLLGDSALYLCASSLVMGPNTEAFFGQGTRLTVV.

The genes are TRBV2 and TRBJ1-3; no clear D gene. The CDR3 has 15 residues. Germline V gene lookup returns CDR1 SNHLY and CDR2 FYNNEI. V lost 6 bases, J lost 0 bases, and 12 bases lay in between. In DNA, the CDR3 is TGTGCCAGCAGGGAGTTGGAGTCCTCTGGAAACACCATATATTTT. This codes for CASRELESSGNTIYF.

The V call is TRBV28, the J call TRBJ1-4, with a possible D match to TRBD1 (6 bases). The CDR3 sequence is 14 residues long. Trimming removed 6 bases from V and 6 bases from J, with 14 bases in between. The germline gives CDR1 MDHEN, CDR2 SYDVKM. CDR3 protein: CASSLRGLYEKLFF. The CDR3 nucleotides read TGTGCCAGCAGCCTCAGGGGATTGTATGAAAAACTGTTTTTT.

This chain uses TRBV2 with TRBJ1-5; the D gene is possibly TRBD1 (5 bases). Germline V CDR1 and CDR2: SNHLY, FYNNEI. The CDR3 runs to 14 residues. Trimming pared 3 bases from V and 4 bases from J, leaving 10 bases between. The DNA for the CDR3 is TGTGCCAGCAGTGAGGTGGGGCCGAATCAGCCCCAGCATTTT. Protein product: CASSEVGPNQPQHF.

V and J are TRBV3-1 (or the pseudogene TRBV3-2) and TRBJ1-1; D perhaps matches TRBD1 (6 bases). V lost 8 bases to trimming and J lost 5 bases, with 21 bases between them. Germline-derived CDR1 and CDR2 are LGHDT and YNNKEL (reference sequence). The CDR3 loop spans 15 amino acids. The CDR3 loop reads CASGKTGSSWTEAFF. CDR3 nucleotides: TGTGCCAGCGGAAAAACAGGGTCTTCGTGGACTGAAGCTTTCTTT.

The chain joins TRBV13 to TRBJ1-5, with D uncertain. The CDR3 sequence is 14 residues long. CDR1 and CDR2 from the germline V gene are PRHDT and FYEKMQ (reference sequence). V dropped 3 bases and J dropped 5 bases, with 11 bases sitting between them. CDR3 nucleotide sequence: TGTGCCAGCAGCTTTCGGTCCCTCGATCAGCCCCAGCATTTT. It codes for CASSFRSLDQPQHF.

The CDR3 region has the DNA TGTGCCAGCAGCTCGGACAGGGGGCCGGAGACCCAGTACTTC. Amino acids: CASSSDRGPETQYF. The J gene is TRBJ2-5, the V gene TRBV7-8; 11 bases match TRBD1. The germline V gene encodes CDR1 SGHVS and CDR2 FQNEAQ. The CDR3 runs 14 residues. The trim removed 4 bases at V and 5 bases at J, leaving 3 bases unmatched.

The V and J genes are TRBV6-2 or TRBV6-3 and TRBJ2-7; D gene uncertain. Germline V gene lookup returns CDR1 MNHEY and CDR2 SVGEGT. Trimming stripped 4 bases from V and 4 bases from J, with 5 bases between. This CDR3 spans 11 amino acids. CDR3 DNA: TGTGCCAGCAGTTTTGGGTACGAGCAGTACTTC. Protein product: CASSFGYEQYF.

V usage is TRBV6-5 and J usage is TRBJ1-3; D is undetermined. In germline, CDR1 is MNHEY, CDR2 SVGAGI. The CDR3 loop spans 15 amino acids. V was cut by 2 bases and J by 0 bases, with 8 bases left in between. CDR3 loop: CASSYIRSSGNTIYF. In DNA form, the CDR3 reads TGTGCCAGCAGTTACATACGGAGCTCTGGAAACACCATATATTTT.

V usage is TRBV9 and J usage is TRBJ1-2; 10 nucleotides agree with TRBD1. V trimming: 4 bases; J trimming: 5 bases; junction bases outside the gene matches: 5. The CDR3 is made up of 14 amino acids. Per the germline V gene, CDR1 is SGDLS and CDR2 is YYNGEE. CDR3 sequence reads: CASSTGQGVYGYTF. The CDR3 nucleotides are TGTGCCAGCAGCACCGGACAGGGGGTTTATGGCTACACCTTC. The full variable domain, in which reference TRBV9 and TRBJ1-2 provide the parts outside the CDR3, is DSGVTQTPKHLITATGQRVTLRCSPRSGDLSVYWYQQSLDQGLQFLIQYYNGEERAKGNILERFSAQQFPDLHSELNLSSLELGDSALYFCASSTGQGVYGYTFGSGTRLTVV.

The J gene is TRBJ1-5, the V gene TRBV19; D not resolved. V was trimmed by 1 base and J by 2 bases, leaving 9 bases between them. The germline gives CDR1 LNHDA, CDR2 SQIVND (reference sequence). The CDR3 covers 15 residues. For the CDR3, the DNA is TGTGCCAGTAGTATAGTCTTAAACGGCAATCAGCCCCAGCATTTT. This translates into CASSIVLNGNQPQHF.

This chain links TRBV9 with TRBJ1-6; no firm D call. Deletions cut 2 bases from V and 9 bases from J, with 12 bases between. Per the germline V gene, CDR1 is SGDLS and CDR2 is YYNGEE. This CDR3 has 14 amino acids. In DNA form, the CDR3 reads TGTGCCAGCAGCGTCAGAGGCCTTGGTTCACCCCTCCACTTT. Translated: CASSVRGLGSPLHF.